The TCR beta chain described here comes from a study of blood T cell repertoires in COVID-19. In the study overall: The study drew acute and convalescent COVID-19 samples from the United States, Italy and Spain.

Profiled with immunoSEQ multiplex PCR; TCRdb holds only in-frame clones, not every one. The sample contains about 380,000 clones, more than 75% of which appear only once. Trimming took 1 base from V and 11 from J, leaving 9 bases between them. This CDR3 is 11 amino acids long. Germline V gene lookup returns CDR1 SGHDT and CDR2 YYEEEE. Adults between about 18 and 89 years of age took part from 24 US areas. This clone showed up just once. Material for sequencing was PBMCs or T cells enriched from blood (not recorded which). The receptor was derived from a woman between 25 and 40 years old who had recovered from COVID-19. The chain uses TRBV5-6 and TRBJ1-2, with D possibly being TRBD1 (5 bases). The CDR3 is CASSLLTDYTF. For the CDR3, the DNA is TGTGCCAGCAGCTTGCTGACAGATTACACCTTC.